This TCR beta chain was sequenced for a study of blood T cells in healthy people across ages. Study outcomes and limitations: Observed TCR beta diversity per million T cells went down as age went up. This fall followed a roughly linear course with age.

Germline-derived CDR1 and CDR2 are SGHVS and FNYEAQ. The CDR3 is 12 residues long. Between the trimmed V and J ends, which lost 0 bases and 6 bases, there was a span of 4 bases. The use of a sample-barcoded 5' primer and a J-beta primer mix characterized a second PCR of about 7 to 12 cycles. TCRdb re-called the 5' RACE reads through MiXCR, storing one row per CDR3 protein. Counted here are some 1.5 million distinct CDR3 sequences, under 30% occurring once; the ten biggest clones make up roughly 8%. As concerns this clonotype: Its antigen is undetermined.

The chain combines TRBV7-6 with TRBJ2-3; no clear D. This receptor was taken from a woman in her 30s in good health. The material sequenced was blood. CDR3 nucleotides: TGTGCCAGCAGCTTAGCGGACGATACGCAGTATTTT. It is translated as CASSLADDTQYF.